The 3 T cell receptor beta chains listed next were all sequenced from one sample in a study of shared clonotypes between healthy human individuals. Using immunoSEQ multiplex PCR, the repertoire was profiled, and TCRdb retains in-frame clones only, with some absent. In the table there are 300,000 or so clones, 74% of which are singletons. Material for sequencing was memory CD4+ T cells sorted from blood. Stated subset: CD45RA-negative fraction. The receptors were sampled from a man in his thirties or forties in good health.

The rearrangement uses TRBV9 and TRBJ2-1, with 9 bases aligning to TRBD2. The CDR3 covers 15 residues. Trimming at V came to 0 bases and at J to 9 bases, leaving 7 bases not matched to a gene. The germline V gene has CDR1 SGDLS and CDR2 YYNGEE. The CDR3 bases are TGTGCCAGCAGCGTAGACGCGGGAGGGCCGCGTGAGCAGTTCTTC. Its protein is CASSVDAGGPREQFF.

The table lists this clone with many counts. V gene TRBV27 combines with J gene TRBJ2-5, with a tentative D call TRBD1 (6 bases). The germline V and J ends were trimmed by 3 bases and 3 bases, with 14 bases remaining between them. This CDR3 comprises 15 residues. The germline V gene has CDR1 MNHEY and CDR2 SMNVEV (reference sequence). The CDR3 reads CASSFFGAGEETQYF. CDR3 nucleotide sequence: TGTGCCAGCAGTTTTTTTGGGGCAGGGGAAGAGACCCAGTACTTC.

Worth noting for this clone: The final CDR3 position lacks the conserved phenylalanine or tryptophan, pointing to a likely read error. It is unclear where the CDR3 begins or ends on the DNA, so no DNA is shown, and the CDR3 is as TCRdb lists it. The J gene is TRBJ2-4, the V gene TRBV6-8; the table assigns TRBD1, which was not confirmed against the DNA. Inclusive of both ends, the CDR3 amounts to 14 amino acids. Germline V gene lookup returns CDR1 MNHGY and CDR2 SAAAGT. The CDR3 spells CASRRTAGQGYENG.